The rows below give T cell receptor beta chains drawn from one sample of a study of control samples from healthy donors and cancer patients. Repertoires were generated with immunoSEQ multiplex PCR, while TCRdb's copy carries only in-frame clones and drops some. The sample has approximately 150,000 clones, less than 95% seen once; the top ten hold 7.1%. The sample consisted of blood. These receptors were taken from a man aged 18 to 30 in good health. CDR3s include the opening cysteine and the closing phenylalanine or tryptophan.

CDR3: CASSAPGDSQETQYF; J: TRBJ2-5; V: TRBV11-2; length: 15
CDR3: CASSQDYASTDTQYF; J: TRBJ2-3; V: TRBV3-1/TRBV3-2; length: 15
CDR3: CSVERLAASTDTQYF; J: TRBJ2-3; V: TRBV29-1; length: 15
CDR3: CASSGAGGIDEKLFF; J: TRBJ1-4; V: TRBV28; length: 15
CDR3: CASSLIATGGVTGELFF; J: TRBJ2-2; V: TRBV5-1; length: 17
CDR3: CASSKDRAIGTQYF; J: TRBJ2-5; V: TRBV6-5; length: 14
CDR3: CASSYSMFASHNEQFF; J: TRBJ2-1; V: TRBV6-2/TRBV6-3; length: 16
CDR3: CASSRGTSEVYTQYF; J: TRBJ2-3; V: TRBV14; length: 15
CDR3: CASSLRGAQHPPDTQYF; J: TRBJ2-3; V: TRBV11-2; length: 17
CDR3: CASSLGLAGEETQYF; J: TRBJ2-5; V: TRBV7-2; length: 15
CDR3: CASSHLWDTQYF; J: TRBJ2-3; V: TRBV3-1/TRBV3-2; length: 12
CDR3: CASSPRDNNYEQYF; J: TRBJ2-7; V: TRBV19; length: 14
CDR3: CASTYRGLNTEAFF; J: TRBJ1-1; V: TRBV6-5; length: 14
CDR3: CASKGTNEKLFF; J: TRBJ1-4; V: TRBV6-5; length: 12
CDR3: CASSLGDPNTGELFF; J: TRBJ2-2; V: TRBV11-2; length: 15
CDR3: CASSLGTGMSYEQYF; J: TRBJ2-7; V: TRBV6-5; length: 15
CDR3: CASSPHSGGKFQETQYF; J: TRBJ2-5; V: TRBV25-1; length: 17
CDR3: CASSDSTGYGYTF; J: TRBJ1-2; V: TRBV6-4; length: 13
CDR3: CARQELQGAGELFF; J: TRBJ2-2; V: TRBV6-4; length: 14
CDR3: CASSIVAGYGNTIYF; J: TRBJ1-3; V: TRBV19; length: 15
CDR3: CSVEGGFSGANVLTF; J: TRBJ2-6; V: TRBV29-1; length: 15
CDR3: CASSIKGLQATGANVLTF; J: TRBJ2-6; V: TRBV19; length: 18
CDR3: CATSSAGGLVTDTQYF; J: TRBJ2-3; V: TRBV24-1; length: 16
CDR3: CSVEEDVFGTDSYEQYF; J: TRBJ2-7; V: TRBV29-1; length: 17
CDR3: CASSFTDTQYF; J: TRBJ2-3; V: TRBV5-1; length: 11
CDR3: CASSRGTGANYGYTF; J: TRBJ1-2; V: TRBV18; length: 15
CDR3: CASSLQPDTGELFF; J: TRBJ2-2; V: TRBV5-1; length: 14
CDR3: CASSSSLGGEQYF; J: TRBJ2-7; V: TRBV7-7; length: 13
CDR3: CASSLLTGGAGNEQYF; J: TRBJ2-7; V: TRBV28; length: 16
CDR3: CASSEILPNEQFF; J: TRBJ2-1; V: TRBV2; length: 13
CDR3: CASSLGPGLGTDTQYF; J: TRBJ2-3; V: TRBV5-4; length: 16
CDR3: CATDGYNEQFF; J: TRBJ2-1; V: TRBV19; length: 11
CDR3: CASSRQGVYEQYF; J: TRBJ2-7; V: TRBV6-5; length: 13
CDR3: CASSFHLAGLYEQYF; J: TRBJ2-7; V: TRBV7-2; length: 15
CDR3: CASSPSGQRNTEAFF; J: TRBJ1-1; V: TRBV3-1/TRBV3-2; length: 15
CDR3: CASSYRVGGGTEAFF; J: TRBJ1-1; V: TRBV6-5; length: 15
CDR3: CAISERDAYNEQFF; J: TRBJ2-1; V: TRBV10-3; length: 14
CDR3: CASSLENSPLHF; J: TRBJ1-6; V: TRBV5-1; length: 12
CDR3: CASSYTSTDTQYF; J: TRBJ2-3; V: TRBV3-1/TRBV3-2; length: 13
CDR3: CASGLDAEKLFF; J: TRBJ1-4; V: TRBV12-5; length: 12
CDR3: CASSLGLPLTGELFF; J: TRBJ2-2; V: TRBV28; length: 15
CDR3: CASSWSSGGYTDTQYF; J: TRBJ2-3; V: TRBV7-9; length: 16
CDR3: CSASQSGADTEAFF; J: TRBJ1-1; V: TRBV20-1; length: 14
CDR3: CSVMLAESSYNEQFF; J: TRBJ2-1; V: TRBV29-1; length: 15
CDR3: CASSQERGQNTDTQYF; J: TRBJ2-3; V: TRBV4-3; length: 16
CDR3: CSVVDRQSTEAFF; J: TRBJ1-1; V: TRBV29-1; length: 13
CDR3: CASSMRIRNTGELFF; J: TRBJ2-2; V: TRBV19; length: 15
CDR3: CASSTSRQLNEKLFF; J: TRBJ1-4; V: TRBV21-1; length: 15
CDR3: CASSLAGVGSYGYTF; J: TRBJ1-2; V: TRBV5-1; length: 15
CDR3: CASSQEGGPVYNSPLHF; J: TRBJ1-6; V: TRBV14; length: 17